The 30 T cell receptor beta chains below all came from one sample that was sequenced in a study of CD8+ T cells in alopecia areata. Reverse transcription of extracted RNA yielded cDNA, which provided the sequencing template. Some clones are missing from TCRdb's copy, which holds only in-frame ones; the method was immunoSEQ multiplex PCR. This table holds about 150,000 clones, less than 65% found once. Sequenced material: CD8+ T cells sorted from blood, taken at week 0. These receptors all come from a human donor with alopecia areata.

This clone ranks as hyperexpanded. This sequence joins TRBV7-3 and TRBJ2-1; 9 bases map to TRBD2. The CDR3 has 17 residues. Germline loops: CDR1 SGHTA, CDR2 FQGTGA. Losses at the gene ends were 5 bases for V and 6 bases for J; bases not matched to a gene: 14. The CDR3 here is CASSLKPLGTSRNEQFF. The CDR3 DNA reads as TGTGCCAGCAGCCTAAAACCATTGGGGACTAGCCGCAATGAGCAGTTCTTC.

This clone was observed a handful of times. The V and J genes are TRBV6-4 and TRBJ2-1; D uncertain. Trimming stripped 3 bases from V and 6 bases from J, with 15 bases between. The CDR3 has 15 residues. The germline V gene has CDR1 MRHNA and CDR2 SNTAGT. CDR3 protein: CASSDWSKKGNEQFF. CDR3 sequence (DNA): TGTGCCAGCAGTGATTGGTCAAAAAAGGGCAATGAGCAGTTCTTC.

Written as DNA, the CDR3 is TGTGCCTGGACTCATGGGACTGGCACTGAAGCTTTCTTT. This sequence encodes CAWTHGTGTEAFF. The chain has TRBV30 and TRBJ1-1; D may be TRBD1 (5 bases). Germline CDR1 and CDR2: GTSNPN and SVGIG (reference sequence). V was shortened by 4 bases and J by 4 bases, with 13 bases between the two germline ends. This CDR3 is built from 13 residues.

The CDR3 is CASSLGGSTREQYF. CDR3 nucleotides: TGTGCCAGCAGCCTTGGTGGTTCTACTCGCGAGCAGTACTTC. The J gene is TRBJ2-7, the V gene TRBV5-6; the D is unclear. The CDR3 is made up of 14 amino acids. V was pared by 4 bases and J by 6 bases, with 17 bases between. Per germline, CDR1 SGHDT and CDR2 YYEEEE.

The rearrangement joins TRBV29-1 to TRBJ2-2, with a weak D call TRBD1 (6 bases). The ends were cut back, 5 bases at V and 5 bases at J, with 12 bases in the middle. This CDR3 has 13 residues. Germline V CDR1 and CDR2: SQVTM, ANQGSEA. The CDR3: CSVPGQRTGELFF. As DNA, the CDR3 is TGCAGCGTTCCCGGACAGAGAACCGGGGAGCTGTTTTTT.

The CDR3 region has the DNA TGCGCCAGCAGCCATCTTGTGGTCGGGGAGCTGTTTTTT. This sequence encodes CASSHLVVGELFF. The chain combines TRBV4-3 with TRBJ2-2; D is ambiguous. In germline, CDR1 is LGHNA, CDR2 YSLEER. The CDR3 extends over 13 amino acids. Trimming stripped 3 bases from V and 7 bases from J, with 9 bases between.

V and J are TRBV29-1 and TRBJ1-1; D not certain. From germline, CDR1 is SQVTM and CDR2 ANQGSEA. The CDR3 loop spans 11 amino acids. V gave up 4 bases and J gave up 0 bases, with 3 bases separating them. Here the CDR3 reads CSVVVNTEAFF. In DNA form, the CDR3 reads TGCAGCGTTGTGGTGAACACTGAAGCTTTCTTT.

This clone was observed a handful of times. The rearrangement uses TRBV30 and TRBJ2-3; 7 positions match TRBD1. Germline V gives CDR1 GTSNPN, CDR2 SVGIG (reference sequence). V dropped 1 base and J dropped 3; count of bases not matched to a gene: 7. The CDR3 totals 15 residues. The CDR3 DNA reads as TGTGCCTGGAGTGGGACCGGGACAGCGACAGATACGCAGTATTTT. This encodes CAWSGTGTATDTQYF. The variable domain in full, completed from reference TRBV30 and TRBJ2-3, reads SQTIHQWPATLVQPVGSPLSLECTVEGTSNPNLYWYRQAAGRGLQLLFYSVGIGQISSEVPQNLSASRPQDRQFILSSKKLLLSDSGFYLCAWSGTGTATDTQYFGPGTRLTVL.

The chain combines TRBV30 with TRBJ1-2, with no clear D. V lost 2 bases to trimming and J lost 4 bases, with 11 bases between them. The CDR3 spans 13 residues. Germline V gives CDR1 GTSNPN, CDR2 SVGIG (reference sequence). In DNA, the CDR3 is TGTGCCTGGAGTCCGTCGGTAACCTATGGCTACACCTTC. The encoded protein is CAWSPSVTYGYTF.

The rearrangement uses TRBV29-1 and TRBJ1-2; 10 nucleotides match TRBD1. The CDR3 is 15 residues long. CDR1 and CDR2 (germline): SQVTM, ANQGSEA. The junction had 4 bases not matched to a gene; V was cut back by 1 base and J by 2 bases. Written as DNA, the CDR3 is TGCAGCGTTGAAGGCGACAGGGGGCCCAACTATGGCTACACCTTC. Translating it yields CSVEGDRGPNYGYTF.

The V and J genes are TRBV7-8 and TRBJ1-1, with unresolved D. The CDR3 spans 14 residues. Germline assignment: CDR1 SGHVS and CDR2 FQNEAQ. The V gene lost 1 base and the J gene lost 2 bases, with 8 bases spanning the gap. The CDR3 reads CASSLEQLNTEAFF. CDR3 bases: TGTGCCAGCAGCTTAGAACAGCTTAACACTGAAGCTTTCTTT.

The chain recombines TRBV5-1 with TRBJ1-2; 8 bases map to TRBD1. The CDR3 consists of 15 residues. The V segment lost 4 bases and the J segment 6 bases; nucleotides outside the gene matches: 11. The germline gives CDR1 SGHRS, CDR2 YFSETQ. The CDR3 here is CASSDGQGRRDGYTF. CDR3 DNA: TGCGCCAGCAGCGACGGACAGGGTCGAAGGGATGGCTACACCTTC.

Comments on this clone: The same CDR3 arises from other DNA sequences in this sample as well. This chain connects TRBV30 to TRBJ1-1; 9 bases line up with TRBD1. V shed 1 base and J 6 bases; nucleotides not matched to a gene: 3. The CDR3 sequence is 13 residues long. In germline, CDR1 is GTSNPN, CDR2 SVGIG (reference sequence). DNA for the CDR3: TGTGCCTGGAGTGCCGGGACAGGGTCTGAAGCTTTCTTT. Protein: CAWSAGTGSEAFF.

This clone was detected a few times. The chain uses TRBV6-5 and TRBJ1-2, with D perhaps matching TRBD1 (6 bases). Germline V gene data show CDR1 as MNHEY and CDR2 as SVGAGI. This CDR3 is 15 amino acids long. With 2 bases removed from V and 4 bases from J, the gap between germline ends came to 14 bases. CDR3 sequence: CASSYLHQGFYGYTF. The CDR3 DNA reads TGTGCCAGCAGTTACCTCCACCAGGGGTTCTATGGCTACACCTTC.

This chain joins TRBV29-1 and TRBJ1-2, with D maybe TRBD1 (6 bases). The germline V gene encodes CDR1 SQVTM and CDR2 ANQGSEA. The CDR3 contains 14 residues. V was cut by 5 bases and J by 2 bases, with 15 bases left in between. The CDR3 region has the DNA TGCAGCGTTCAGGGGCCCGATATCAACTATGGCTACACCTTC. It translates to CSVQGPDINYGYTF.

The chain carries TRBV11-2 and TRBJ1-6; D remains ambiguous. V lost 0 bases, J lost 9 bases, and 6 bases lay in between. Per germline, CDR1 SGHAT and CDR2 FQNNGV. The CDR3 contains 13 residues. The CDR3 is CASSLDPGSPLHF. Here the CDR3 DNA reads TGTGCCAGCAGCTTAGATCCGGGTTCACCCCTCCACTTT.

In its sample, this clone was seen a few times. The chain uses TRBV29-1 and TRBJ2-6; D is unresolved. Deletions cut 7 bases from V and 0 bases from J, with 10 bases between. CDR1 is SQVTM, CDR2 ANQGSEA, per germline. The CDR3 runs to 14 residues. Here the CDR3 reads CSALIHSGANVLTF. The CDR3 nucleotides are TGCAGCGCCCTAATACACTCTGGGGCCAACGTCCTGACTTTC.

This clone appeared a few times. This sequence joins TRBV29-1 and TRBJ1-2, with 8 bases aligning to TRBD1. CDR1 and CDR2 from the germline V gene are SQVTM and ANQGSEA. CDR3 length: 13 residues. J gave up 2 bases and V 7 bases, and 6 bases lay outside the gene matches. CDR3: CSAPTGENYGYTF. As DNA, the CDR3 is TGCAGCGCACCGACAGGGGAAAACTATGGCTACACCTTC.

The chain recombines TRBV6-5 with TRBJ1-2, with D perhaps TRBD1 (6 bases). The CDR3 runs to 15 residues. From germline, CDR1 is MNHEY and CDR2 SVGAGI. V lost 8 bases, J lost 4 bases, and 20 bases lay in between. CDR3 sequence: CASFSGVGALYGYTF. DNA for the CDR3: TGTGCCAGCTTTAGTGGGGTGGGGGCCCTCTATGGCTACACCTTC.

The chain joins TRBV19 to TRBJ1-1; TRBD1 might be the D (6 bases). V was cut by 5 bases and J by 1 base, with 11 bases left in between. Germline V gives CDR1 LNHDA, CDR2 SQIVND (reference sequence). This CDR3 is built from 14 residues. The CDR3 region has the DNA TGTGCCAGTAGTCTTACAGGGAAGAACACTGAAGCTTTCTTT. This gives the protein CASSLTGKNTEAFF.

CDR3 in amino acids: CASSQERSPYGYTF. Written as DNA, the CDR3 is TGTGCCAGCAGTCAGGAACGGTCTCCCTATGGCTACACCTTC. V is TRBV5-6 and J is TRBJ1-2; the D is unclear. V lost 5 bases and J lost 4, with 15 bases in between. Germline V gives CDR1 SGHDT, CDR2 YYEEEE. There are 14 residues in the CDR3.

This clone was seen more than once but under ten times. The chain uses TRBV7-9 and TRBJ2-1; D gene ambiguous. Trimming pared 5 bases from V and 2 bases from J, leaving 7 bases between. The length of the CDR3 is 13 residues. Germline CDR1 reads SEHNR; CDR2 reads FQNEAQ (reference sequence). The CDR3 coding sequence is TGTGCCAGCAGCGCCGACCCCTACAATGAGCAGTTCTTC. Its protein is CASSADPYNEQFF.

This clone was counted a few times. The rearrangement joins TRBV2 to TRBJ1-2; TRBD1 is a possible D gene (6 bases). With 4 bases removed from V and 8 bases from J, the gap between germline ends came to 11 bases. Looked up from germline, CDR1 is SNHLY and CDR2 is FYNNEI. CDR3 length: 12 residues. The CDR3 reads CASSGAGEGYTF. DNA of the CDR3: TGTGCCAGCAGTGGGGCAGGGGAAGGCTACACCTTC.

The V gene is TRBV13, the J gene TRBJ2-7, with D perhaps being TRBD1 or TRBD2 (5 bases each). Germline loops: CDR1 PRHDT, CDR2 FYEKMQ (reference sequence). CDR3 size: 15 residues. V lost 6 bases and J lost 0, with 15 bases in between. CDR3 in DNA: TGTGCCAGCAGGCTAGATGGGACCTACTCCTACGAGCAGTACTTC. It encodes CASRLDGTYSYEQYF.

The V gene is TRBV6-5, the J gene TRBJ2-7; no clear D. The germline CDR1 and CDR2 sequences are MNHEY and SVGAGI. The CDR3 runs 15 residues. With 0 bases removed from V and 3 bases from J, the gap between germline ends came to 12 bases. CDR3 DNA: TGTGCCAGCAGTTACTCGAGTAACACGTACTACGAGCAGTACTTC. Residues: CASSYSSNTYYEQYF.

The chain couples TRBV13 to TRBJ1-1; no firm D call. The CDR3 length is 17 residues. Trimming took 5 bases from V and 1 from J, leaving 20 bases between them. The germline CDR1 and CDR2 sequences are PRHDT and FYEKMQ (reference sequence). This chain's CDR3 is CASSAKGRRTGNTEAFF. Here the CDR3 DNA reads TGTGCCAGCAGCGCGAAAGGGAGAAGGACGGGGAACACTGAAGCTTTCTTT.

This sequence joins TRBV7-2 and TRBJ2-7; 8 bases are shared with TRBD1. After removal of 5 bases from V and 10 bases from J, the junction contained 7 bases not matched to a gene. CDR3 size: 12 residues. In germline, CDR1 is SGHTA, CDR2 FQGNSA. The CDR3 loop reads CASSPRTGYQYF. As DNA, the CDR3 is TGTGCCAGCAGCCCAAGGACAGGGTATCAGTACTTC.

This clone showed up just a few times. V and J are TRBV27 and TRBJ1-1; 8 bases line up with TRBD1. The CDR3 consists of 13 residues. Germline CDR1 reads MNHEY; CDR2 reads SMNVEV (reference sequence). With V trimmed by 6 bases and J by 10 bases, 10 bases remained unmatched. The CDR3 protein is CASRGGQAIRAFF. Here the CDR3 DNA reads TGTGCCAGCAGGGGGGGACAGGCGATTCGAGCTTTCTTT.

This clone was seen a handful of times. Given a far larger clone just one base away, this is likely a sequencing read error. The chain uses TRBV7-3 and TRBJ2-7, with 9 bases identical to TRBD2. The germline V gene has CDR1 SGHTA and CDR2 FQGTGA. Losses at the gene ends were 5 bases for V and 7 bases for J; bases not matched to a gene: 18. The CDR3 covers 17 residues. The CDR3 loop is CASSLKPLGTSRNEQYF. In DNA, the CDR3 is TGTGCCAGCAGCCTAAAACCATTGGGGACTAGCCGCAATGAGCAGTACTTC.

The rearrangement links TRBV30 to TRBJ1-1; weak D call: TRBD1 (5 bases). The CDR3 consists of 15 residues. CDR1 is GTSNPN and CDR2 is SVGIG in the germline V gene (reference sequence). The V end lost 0 bases, the J end lost 1 base, and 12 bases lay between the germline ends. Here the CDR3 DNA reads TGTGCCTGGAGTGTGGGGTCAGGGCCGAACACTGAAGCTTTCTTT. Translating gives CAWSVGSGPNTEAFF.